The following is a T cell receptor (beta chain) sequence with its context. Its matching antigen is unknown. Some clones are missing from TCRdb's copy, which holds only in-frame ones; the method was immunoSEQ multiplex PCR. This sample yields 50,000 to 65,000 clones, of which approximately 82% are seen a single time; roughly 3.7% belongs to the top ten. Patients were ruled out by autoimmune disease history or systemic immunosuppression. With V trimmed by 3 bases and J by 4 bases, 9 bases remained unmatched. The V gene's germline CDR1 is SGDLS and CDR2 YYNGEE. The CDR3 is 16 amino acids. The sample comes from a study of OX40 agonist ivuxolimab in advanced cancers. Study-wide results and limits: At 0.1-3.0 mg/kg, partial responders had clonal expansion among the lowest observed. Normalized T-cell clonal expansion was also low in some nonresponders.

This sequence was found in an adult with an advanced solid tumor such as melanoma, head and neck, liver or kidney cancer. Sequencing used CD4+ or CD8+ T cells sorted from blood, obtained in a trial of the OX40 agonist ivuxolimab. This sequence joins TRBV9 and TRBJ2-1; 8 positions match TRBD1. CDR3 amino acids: CASSATGTGPYNEQFF. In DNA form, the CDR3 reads TGTGCCAGCAGCGCGACCGGGACAGGTCCTTACAATGAGCAGTTCTTC.